This section outlines one TCR beta chain sequence together with its context. A second about 7 to 12 cycle PCR used barcoded and J-beta primers. Each cDNA was tagged by a template-switch adaptor containing 12 random nucleotides. Via MiXCR, TCRdb re-called the 5' RACE reads, giving one row per CDR3 protein. The sample lists approximately 1,000,000 distinct CDR3 sequences; 40% to 55% were seen once. These data originate in a study of blood T cells in healthy people across ages. Study context: About one barcoded beta molecule per two T cells was the capture yield of template switching.

The CDR3 length is 17 residues. The germline V gene has CDR1 DFQATT and CDR2 SNEGSKA (reference sequence). V gave up 2 bases and J gave up 7 bases, with 27 bases separating them. The sequenced sample consisted of blood. The sequence derives from a woman aged 55-69 years in good health. J is TRBJ2-7 and V is TRBV20-1, with a tentative D call TRBD2 (6 bases). CDR3 DNA sequence: TGCAGTGCTAGACCCGGGAGAGGAGGTGCAAACCACAATGAGCAGTACTTC. This encodes CSARPGRGGANHNEQYF.